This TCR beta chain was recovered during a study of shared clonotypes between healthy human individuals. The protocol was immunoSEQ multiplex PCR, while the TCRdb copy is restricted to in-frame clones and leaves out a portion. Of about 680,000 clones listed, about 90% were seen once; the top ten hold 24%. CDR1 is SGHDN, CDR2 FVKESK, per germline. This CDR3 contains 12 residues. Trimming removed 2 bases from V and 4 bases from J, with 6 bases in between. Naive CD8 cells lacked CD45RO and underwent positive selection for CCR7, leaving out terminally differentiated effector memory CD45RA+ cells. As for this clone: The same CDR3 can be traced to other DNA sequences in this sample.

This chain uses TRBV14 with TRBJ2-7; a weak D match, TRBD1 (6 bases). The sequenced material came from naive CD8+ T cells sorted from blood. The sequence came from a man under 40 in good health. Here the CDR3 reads CASSQTGYEQYF. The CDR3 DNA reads TGTGCCAGCAGCCAAACAGGGTACGAGCAGTACTTC.